These 28 T cell receptor beta chains were sequenced from one sample in a study of cytomegalovirus exposure and HLA in healthy donors. PCR involved 60 Vbeta and 13 Jbeta primers. Here immunoSEQ multiplex PCR was the method, and the copy in TCRdb shows in-frame clones only, minus some. The sample holds some 130,000 clones, 70% to 85% seen once. The sequencing input was PBMCs. The receptors stem from a man aged 35 to 55 in good health and CMV-seropositive.

V gene TRBV27 combines with J gene TRBJ1-6, with D hard to call. Germline lookup yields CDR1 MNHEY and CDR2 SMNVEV (reference sequence). V lost 3 bases and J lost 10, with 10 bases in between. This CDR3 comprises 13 residues. CDR3 protein: CASSFGLRSPLHF. CDR3 DNA sequence: TGTGCCAGCAGTTTTGGGCTACGGTCACCCCTCCACTTT.

The chain carries TRBV27 and TRBJ2-5; 9 positions agree with TRBD2. This CDR3 spans 18 amino acids. J gave up 3 bases and V 2 bases, and 13 bases lay outside the gene matches. The V gene's germline CDR1 is MNHEY and CDR2 SMNVEV (reference sequence). The CDR3 DNA reads as TGTGCCAGCAGTTTAGGGGCTAGCGGGATCTCTAAAGAAGAGACCCAGTACTTC. This translates into CASSLGASGISKEETQYF.

This clone appeared a few times. V gene TRBV29-1 combines with J gene TRBJ1-2, with 10 bases identical to TRBD1. Germline V gene data show CDR1 as SQVTM and CDR2 as ANQGSEA. The CDR3 is 11 amino acids. The CDR3 reads CSAGTGDGYTF. Here the CDR3 DNA reads TGCAGTGCCGGGACAGGGGATGGCTACACCTTC.

There are a few counts of this clone. The rearrangement links TRBV15 to TRBJ2-7; TRBD1 agrees at 7 bases. The length of the CDR3 is 14 residues. J was trimmed by 3 bases and V by 5 bases; bases with no gene match: 7. Per the germline V gene, CDR1 is LNHNV and CDR2 is YYDKDF (reference sequence). CDR3 sequence: CATSARDRGYEQYF. As DNA, the CDR3 is TGTGCCACCAGCGCCCGGGACAGAGGCTACGAGCAGTACTTC.

This chain joins TRBV4-1 and TRBJ2-7; 9 bases fit TRBD2. The CDR3 runs to 15 residues. Unmatched junction bases numbered 5, after V lost 1 base and J lost 4 bases. The germline CDR1 and CDR2 sequences are MGHRA and YSYEKL. For the CDR3, the DNA is TGCGCCAGCAGCCAAGGGCTAGCGGGGCTTTACGAGCAGTACTTC. This encodes CASSQGLAGLYEQYF.

J is TRBJ2-7 and V is TRBV11-2; tentative D call: TRBD1 (7 bases). CDR1 and CDR2 from the germline V gene are SGHAT and FQNNGV. This CDR3 region has 17 residues. V lost 0 bases to trimming and J lost 3 bases, with 18 bases between them. CDR3 sequence reads: CASSLDRWRQGLYEQYF. CDR3 DNA sequence: TGTGCCAGCAGCTTAGATAGGTGGAGACAGGGACTCTACGAGCAGTACTTC.

The chain uses TRBV11-2 and TRBJ1-2, with D perhaps matching TRBD1 (6 bases). The germline V gene encodes CDR1 SGHAT and CDR2 FQNNGV. The V end lost 2 bases, the J end lost 5 bases, and 12 bases lay between the germline ends. The CDR3 extends over 14 amino acids. The CDR3 bases are TGTGCCAGCAGCTTAAACAGGGTGGGATATGGCTACACCTTC. It codes for CASSLNRVGYGYTF.

The chain couples TRBV19 to TRBJ2-5; D call uncertain. Trimming took 0 bases from V and 5 from J, leaving 4 bases between them. The CDR3 length is 12 residues. CDR1 and CDR2 from the germline V gene are LNHDA and SQIVND (reference sequence). CDR3 protein: CASSIDRETQYF. The CDR3 DNA follows: TGTGCCAGTAGTATAGATCGGGAGACCCAGTACTTC.

V and J are TRBV6-1 and TRBJ2-7; the D gene is possibly TRBD1 (6 bases). V was pared by 8 bases and J by 1 base, with 18 bases between. Germline CDR1 reads MNHNS; CDR2 reads SASEGT. This CDR3 region has 15 residues. CDR3 sequence: CASRLVGQGSYEQYF. The CDR3 nucleotides read TGTGCCAGCCGCCTTGTCGGGCAGGGGTCCTACGAGCAGTACTTC.

The V gene is TRBV15, the J gene TRBJ1-4; 8 bases agree with TRBD1. Germline assignment: CDR1 LNHNV and CDR2 YYDKDF (reference sequence). The CDR3 sequence is 17 residues long. V lost 0 bases to trimming and J lost 0 bases; unmatched junction nucleotides: 3. In nucleotides, the CDR3 is TGTGCCACCAGCAGAGAAGGGACAGGCGCAACTAATGAAAAACTGTTTTTT. The encoded protein is CATSREGTGATNEKLFF.

The V call is TRBV6-5, the J call TRBJ1-2; 9 bases line up with TRBD1. Trimming at V came to 2 bases and at J to 7 bases, leaving 8 bases not matched to a gene. The CDR3 contains 15 residues. Germline assignment: CDR1 MNHEY and CDR2 SVGAGI. The CDR3 DNA reads TGTGCCAGCAGTTACGGCGGACAGGGGATTTTTGGCTACACCTTC. It is translated as CASSYGGQGIFGYTF.

The rearrangement joins TRBV7-9 to TRBJ1-1; perhaps TRBD1 as D (6 bases). Germline lookup yields CDR1 SEHNR and CDR2 FQNEAQ (reference sequence). The CDR3 has 11 residues. The V and J ends lost 7 bases and 7 bases respectively, with 10 bases between them. The CDR3 DNA follows: TGTGCCAGCACACGGACAGATGAAGCTTTCTTT. Protein product: CASTRTDEAFF.

The rearrangement joins TRBV30 to TRBJ1-2; 10 bases line up with TRBD1. V trimming: 3 bases; J trimming: 8 bases; junction bases outside the gene matches: 12. Germline V CDR1 and CDR2: GTSNPN, SVGIG (reference sequence). CDR3 size: 15 residues. Written as DNA, the CDR3 is TGTGCCTGGAGGGGACCCGGGACAGGGGCCAGAGGCTACACCTTC. Translation gives CAWRGPGTGARGYTF. The variable domain in full, completed from reference TRBV30 and TRBJ1-2, reads SQTIHQWPATLVQPVGSPLSLECTVEGTSNPNLYWYRQAAGRGLQLLFYSVGIGQISSEVPQNLSASRPQDRQFILSSKKLLLSDSGFYLCAWRGPGTGARGYTFGSGTRLTVV.

The chain couples TRBV5-1 to TRBJ2-1; weak D call: TRBD2 (5 bases). CDR3 length: 15 amino acids. Looked up from germline, CDR1 is SGHRS and CDR2 is YFSETQ. The ends were cut back, 4 bases at V and 0 bases at J, with 11 bases in the middle. The CDR3 sequence is CASSPGSPSYNEQFF. The DNA for the CDR3 is TGCGCCAGCAGCCCGGGGTCCCCCTCCTACAATGAGCAGTTCTTC.

In DNA form, the CDR3 reads TGTGCCAGCAGCCCTACCTCGGGATACAATGAGCAGTTCTTC. This encodes CASSPTSGYNEQFF. This chain connects TRBV7-3 to TRBJ2-1, with a tentative D call TRBD2 (5 bases). Between the trimmed V and J ends, which lost 5 bases and 4 bases, there was a span of 12 bases. The CDR3 sequence is 14 residues long. Germline V gene lookup returns CDR1 SGHTA and CDR2 FQGTGA.

This clone was seen a single time. The V and J genes are TRBV28 and TRBJ1-5; no clear D. Germline CDR1 MDHEN, CDR2 SYDVKM. CDR3 length: 14 residues. V was trimmed by 7 bases and J by 3 bases, leaving 13 bases between them. In DNA form, the CDR3 reads TGTGCCAGCAATTCCGGCGGAAACAATCAGCCCCAGCATTTT. The encoded protein is CASNSGGNNQPQHF.

This chain links TRBV7-9 with TRBJ2-3; D may be TRBD2 (5 bases). Germline V lookup: CDR1 SEHNR, CDR2 FQNEAQ (reference sequence). V shed 8 bases and J shed 8 bases, with 23 bases lying between them. CDR3 size: 15 residues. The CDR3 reads CASFSRGDFFGTQYF. Written as DNA, the CDR3 is TGTGCCAGCTTCTCCCGGGGTGACTTTTTCGGTACGCAGTATTTT.

The chain links TRBV30 to TRBJ1-1; the match to TRBD1 covers 8 bases. Germline V CDR1 and CDR2: GTSNPN, SVGIG (reference sequence). V shed 4 bases and J 4 bases; nucleotides not matched to a gene: 5. The CDR3 contains 13 residues. The CDR3 region is CAWKLTGGTEAFF. The CDR3 DNA is TGTGCCTGGAAATTAACAGGGGGCACTGAAGCTTTCTTT.

The V call is TRBV20-1, the J call TRBJ2-7; weak D call: TRBD1 (6 bases). Trimming pared 4 bases from V and 7 bases from J, leaving 11 bases between. This CDR3 comprises 11 residues. CDR1 and CDR2 (germline): DFQATT, SNEGSKA (reference sequence). In nucleotides, the CDR3 is TGCAGTGCTAAGGGGGTAGGTGAGCAGTACTTC. Its translation: CSAKGVGEQYF.

The chain couples TRBV7-9 to TRBJ2-7; a possible D gene is TRBD1 (7 bases). The CDR3 has 16 amino acids. V gave up 4 bases and J gave up 3 bases, with 19 bases separating them. Germline V CDR1 and CDR2: SEHNR, FQNEAQ (reference sequence). CDR3 sequence: CASSSVDRDFFYEQYF. The CDR3 DNA follows: TGTGCCAGCAGCTCAGTCGACAGGGACTTTTTCTACGAGCAGTACTTC.

As concerns this clone: The junction departs from the called germline gene at one end, perhaps through a read error. This chain uses TRBV7-9 with TRBJ2-1; D not certain. This CDR3 has 12 residues. Looked up from germline, CDR1 is SEHNR and CDR2 is FQNEAQ (reference sequence). The CDR3 protein is CSSSLSANEQFF. DNA for the CDR3: TGTTCCAGCAGCTTAAGCGCGAATGAGCAGTTCTTC.

In the case of this clone: A read error may produce the germline difference seen at one junction end. The chain couples TRBV6-1 to TRBJ2-7, with TRBD2 identical over 12 bases. The CDR3 spans 15 residues. CDR1 MNHNS and CDR2 SASEGT come from the germline V gene. CDR3 sequence: CASSEAGLAGLEEYF. CDR3 bases: TGTGCCAGCAGTGAAGCGGGACTAGCGGGCCTCGAGGAGTACTTC.

CDR3 region: CAWSVLDSGYTF. The DNA of the CDR3 is TGTGCCTGGAGTGTACTGGACAGTGGCTACACCTTC. The V gene is TRBV30, the J gene TRBJ1-2, with D possibly TRBD1 on 6 matching bases. The CDR3 covers 12 residues. V lost 0 bases and J lost 7, with 9 bases in between. Germline values: CDR1 GTSNPN, CDR2 SVGIG (reference sequence).

The CDR3 sequence is CASSAGQGVGNTIYF. The CDR3 nucleotides are TGTGCCAGCAGCGCGGGACAGGGCGTTGGAAACACCATATATTTT. The chain employs TRBV6-5 and TRBJ1-3, with TRBD1 identical over 9 bases. J was trimmed by 3 bases and V by 6 bases; bases with no gene match: 6. CDR1 and CDR2 (germline): MNHEY, SVGAGI. The CDR3 consists of 15 residues.

Remarks on this clone: Germline is not matched at one junction end, which may reflect a read error. CDR3 in DNA: TGTGCCAGCAGCCAAGATCGGGGACTAGCCTACGAGCAGTACTTC. Amino acids: CASSQDRGLAYEQYF. This sequence joins TRBV4-1 and TRBJ2-7, with 8 bases matching TRBD2. Germline V gene sequence: CDR1 MGHRA, CDR2 YSYEKL. The CDR3 runs 15 residues.

CDR3 sequence reads: CASSLGNRQVNTEAFF. CDR3 bases: TGTGCCAGCAGCTTAGGAAACCGGCAGGTTAACACTGAAGCTTTCTTT. V gene TRBV7-9 combines with J gene TRBJ1-1; D unresolved. The CDR3 extends over 16 amino acids. Germline assignment: CDR1 SEHNR and CDR2 FQNEAQ (reference sequence). Deletions cut 1 base from V and 2 bases from J, with 14 bases between.

The chain links TRBV15 to TRBJ1-1; TRBD1 is a possible D gene (5 bases). The CDR3 loop spans 15 amino acids. V dropped 0 bases and J dropped 2 bases, with 10 bases sitting between them. Germline assignment: CDR1 LNHNV and CDR2 YYDKDF (reference sequence). CDR3 nucleotides: TGTGCCACCAGCAGAGATCTAGGACACAACACTGAAGCTTTCTTT. The encoded protein is CATSRDLGHNTEAFF.

This clone has more than one count but fewer than ten. The chain's CDR3 is CASSLFNTGSSGYTF. The CDR3 nucleotides are TGTGCCAGCAGTTTATTCAATACAGGGAGTAGTGGCTACACCTTC. This chain joins TRBV27 and TRBJ1-2; perhaps TRBD1 as D (6 bases). Trimming took 1 base from V and 7 from J, leaving 16 bases between them. The CDR3 extends over 15 amino acids. CDR1 MNHEY and CDR2 SMNVEV come from the germline V gene (reference sequence).